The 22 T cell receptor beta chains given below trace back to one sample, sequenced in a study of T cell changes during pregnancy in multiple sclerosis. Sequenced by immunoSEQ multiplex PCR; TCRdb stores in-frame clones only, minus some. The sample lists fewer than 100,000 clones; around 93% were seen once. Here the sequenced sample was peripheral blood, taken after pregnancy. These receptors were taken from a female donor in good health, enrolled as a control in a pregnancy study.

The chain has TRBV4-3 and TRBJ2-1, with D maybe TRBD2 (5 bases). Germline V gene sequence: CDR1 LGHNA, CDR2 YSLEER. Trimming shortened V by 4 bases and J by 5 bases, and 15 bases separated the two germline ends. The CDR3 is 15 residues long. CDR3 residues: CASSPEGPAHNEQFF. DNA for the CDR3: TGCGCCAGCAGCCCTGAGGGTCCGGCCCACAATGAGCAGTTCTTC.

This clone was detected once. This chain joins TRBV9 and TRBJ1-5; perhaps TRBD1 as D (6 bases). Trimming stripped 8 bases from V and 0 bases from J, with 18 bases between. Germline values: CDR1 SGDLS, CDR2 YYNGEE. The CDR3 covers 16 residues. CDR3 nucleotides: TGTGCCAGAATATCGACAGGCCGGGGTAGCAATCAGCCCCAGCATTTT. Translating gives CARISTGRGSNQPQHF.

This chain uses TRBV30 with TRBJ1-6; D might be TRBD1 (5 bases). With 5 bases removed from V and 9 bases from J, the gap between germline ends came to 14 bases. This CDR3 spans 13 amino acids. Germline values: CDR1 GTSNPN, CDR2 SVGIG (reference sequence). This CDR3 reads CAWSRDSGSPLHF. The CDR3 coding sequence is TGTGCCTGGTCACGGGACTCAGGTTCACCCCTCCACTTT.

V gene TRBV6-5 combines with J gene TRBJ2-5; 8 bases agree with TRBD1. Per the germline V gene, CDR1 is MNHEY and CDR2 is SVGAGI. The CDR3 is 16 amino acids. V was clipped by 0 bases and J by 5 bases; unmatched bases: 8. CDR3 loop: CASSYSAGQGMETQYF. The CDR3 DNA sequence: TGTGCCAGCAGTTACTCCGCAGGACAGGGTATGGAGACCCAGTACTTC.

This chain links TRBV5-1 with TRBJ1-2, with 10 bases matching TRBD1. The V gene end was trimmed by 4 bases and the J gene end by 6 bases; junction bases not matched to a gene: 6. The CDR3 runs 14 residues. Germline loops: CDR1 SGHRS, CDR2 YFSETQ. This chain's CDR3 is CASSPTGGVDGYTF. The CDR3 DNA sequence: TGCGCCAGCAGCCCGACAGGGGGCGTGGATGGCTACACCTTC.

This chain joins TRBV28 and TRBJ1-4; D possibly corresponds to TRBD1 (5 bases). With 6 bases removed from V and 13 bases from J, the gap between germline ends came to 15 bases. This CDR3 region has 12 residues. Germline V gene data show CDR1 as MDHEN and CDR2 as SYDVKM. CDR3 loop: CASSPEQVALFF. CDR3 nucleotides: TGTGCCAGCAGCCCCGAACAGGTGGCACTGTTTTTT.

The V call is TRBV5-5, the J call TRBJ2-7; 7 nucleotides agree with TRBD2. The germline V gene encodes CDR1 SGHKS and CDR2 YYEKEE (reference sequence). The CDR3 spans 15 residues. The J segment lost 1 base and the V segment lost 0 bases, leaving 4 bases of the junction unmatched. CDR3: CASSLGVGLSYEQYF. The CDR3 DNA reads TGTGCCAGCAGCTTGGGGGTGGGACTATCCTACGAGCAGTACTTC. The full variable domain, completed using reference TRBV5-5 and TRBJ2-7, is DAGVTQSPTHLIKTRGQQVTLRCSPISGHKSVSWYQQVLGQGPQFIFQYYEKEERGRGNFPDRFSARQFPNYSSELNVNALLLGDSALYLCASSLGVGLSYEQYFGPGTRLTVT.

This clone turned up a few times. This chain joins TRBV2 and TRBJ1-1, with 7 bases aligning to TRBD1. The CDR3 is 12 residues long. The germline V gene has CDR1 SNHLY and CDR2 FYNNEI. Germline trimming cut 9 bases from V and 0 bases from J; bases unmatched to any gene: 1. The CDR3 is CARQGLNTEAFF. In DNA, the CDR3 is TGTGCCAGACAGGGGCTGAACACTGAAGCTTTCTTT.

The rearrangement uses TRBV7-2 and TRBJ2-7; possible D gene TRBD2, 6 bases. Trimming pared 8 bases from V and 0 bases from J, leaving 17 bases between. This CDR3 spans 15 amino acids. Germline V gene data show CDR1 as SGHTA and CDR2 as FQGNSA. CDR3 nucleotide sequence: TGTGCCAGCTCCACATCGGCGGGATACTCCTACGAGCAGTACTTC. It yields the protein CASSTSAGYSYEQYF.

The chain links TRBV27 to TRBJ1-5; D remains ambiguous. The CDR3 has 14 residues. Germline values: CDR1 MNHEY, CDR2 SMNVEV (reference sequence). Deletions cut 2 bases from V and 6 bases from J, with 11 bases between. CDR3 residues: CASSLLQVGQPQHF. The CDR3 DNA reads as TGTGCCAGCAGTTTACTGCAGGTGGGTCAGCCCCAGCATTTT.

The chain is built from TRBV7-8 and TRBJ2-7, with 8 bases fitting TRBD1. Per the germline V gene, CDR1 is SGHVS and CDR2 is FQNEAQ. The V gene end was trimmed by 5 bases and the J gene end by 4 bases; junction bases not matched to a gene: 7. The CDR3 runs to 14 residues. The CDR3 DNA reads TGTGCCAGCAGCCCGACAGGGGTTGGGTACGAGCAGTACTTC. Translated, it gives CASSPTGVGYEQYF.

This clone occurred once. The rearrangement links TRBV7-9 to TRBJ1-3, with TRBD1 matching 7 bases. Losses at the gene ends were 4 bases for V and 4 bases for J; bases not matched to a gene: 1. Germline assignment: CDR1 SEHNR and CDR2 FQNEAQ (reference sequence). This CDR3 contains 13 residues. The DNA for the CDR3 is TGTGCCAGCAGCTCGGACAGGGGAAACACCATATATTTT. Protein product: CASSSDRGNTIYF. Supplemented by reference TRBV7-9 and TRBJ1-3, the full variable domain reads DTGVSQNPRHKITKRGQNVTFRCDPISEHNRLYWYRQTLGQGPEFLTYFQNEAQLEKSRLLSDRFSAERPKGSFSTLEIQRTEQGDSAMYLCASSSDRGNTIYFGEGSWLTVV.

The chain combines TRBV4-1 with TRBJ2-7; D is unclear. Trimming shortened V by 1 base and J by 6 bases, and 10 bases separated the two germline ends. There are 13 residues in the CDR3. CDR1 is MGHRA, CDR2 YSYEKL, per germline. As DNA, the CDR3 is TGCGCCAGCAGCCAAGGTTCTACGAGCGAGCAGTACTTC. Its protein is CASSQGSTSEQYF.

This chain's CDR3 is CASSELGLAGGGQETQYF. The CDR3 region has the DNA TGTGCCAGCAGTGAATTAGGACTAGCGGGGGGAGGGCAAGAGACCCAGTACTTC. V gene TRBV6-1 combines with J gene TRBJ2-5, with 14 bases lining up with TRBD2. From germline, CDR1 is MNHNS and CDR2 SASEGT. Trimming removed 2 bases from V and 2 bases from J; junction bases left unmatched: 7. The CDR3 has 18 residues.

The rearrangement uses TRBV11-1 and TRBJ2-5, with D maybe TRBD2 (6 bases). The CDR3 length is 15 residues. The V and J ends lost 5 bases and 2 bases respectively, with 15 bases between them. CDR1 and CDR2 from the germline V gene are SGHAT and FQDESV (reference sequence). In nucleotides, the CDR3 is TGTGCCAGCAGCCGAGACGGGACTGGTCAAGAGACCCAGTACTTC. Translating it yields CASSRDGTGQETQYF.

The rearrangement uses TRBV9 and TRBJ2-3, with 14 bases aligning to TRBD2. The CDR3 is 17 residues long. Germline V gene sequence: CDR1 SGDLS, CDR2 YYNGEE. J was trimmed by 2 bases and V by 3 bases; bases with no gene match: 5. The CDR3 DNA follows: TGTGCCAGCAGCGACGGGACTAGCGGGGGATTCACAGATACGCAGTATTTT. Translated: CASSDGTSGGFTDTQYF.

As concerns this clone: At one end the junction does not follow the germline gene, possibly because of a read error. DNA for the CDR3: TGTGCCAGCAGGGAAGGACAGGGATTAGGGCAGTTCTTC. Residues: CASREGQGLGQFF. V and J are TRBV6-1 and TRBJ2-1, with 8 bases aligning to TRBD1. Germline V gene sequence: CDR1 MNHNS, CDR2 SASEGT. The CDR3 spans 13 residues.

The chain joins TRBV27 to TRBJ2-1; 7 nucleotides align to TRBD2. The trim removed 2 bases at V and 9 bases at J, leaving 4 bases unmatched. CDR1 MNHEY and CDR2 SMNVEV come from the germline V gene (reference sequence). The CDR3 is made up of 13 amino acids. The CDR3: CASSLRRESEQFF. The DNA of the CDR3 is TGTGCCAGCAGTTTACGGCGGGAGAGTGAGCAGTTCTTC.

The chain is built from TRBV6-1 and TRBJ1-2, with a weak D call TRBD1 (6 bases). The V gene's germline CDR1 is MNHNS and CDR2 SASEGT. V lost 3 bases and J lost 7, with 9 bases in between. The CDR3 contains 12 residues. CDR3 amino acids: CASSDRGRGYTF. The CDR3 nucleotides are TGTGCCAGCAGTGACAGGGGTCGTGGCTACACCTTC.

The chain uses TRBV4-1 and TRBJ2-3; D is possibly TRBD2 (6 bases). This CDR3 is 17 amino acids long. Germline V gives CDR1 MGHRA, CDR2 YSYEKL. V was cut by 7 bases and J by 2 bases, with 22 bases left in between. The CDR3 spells CASTADFTRGITDTQYF. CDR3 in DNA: TGCGCCAGCACGGCCGACTTTACCCGGGGGATCACAGATACGCAGTATTTT.

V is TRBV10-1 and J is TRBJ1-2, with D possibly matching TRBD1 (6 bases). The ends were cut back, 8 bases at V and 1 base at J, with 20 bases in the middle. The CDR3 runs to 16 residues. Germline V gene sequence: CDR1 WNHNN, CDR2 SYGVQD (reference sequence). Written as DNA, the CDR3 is TGCGCCAGCTCCTGCCCGGACAGCCCTTTTAACTATGGCTACACCTTC. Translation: CASSCPDSPFNYGYTF.

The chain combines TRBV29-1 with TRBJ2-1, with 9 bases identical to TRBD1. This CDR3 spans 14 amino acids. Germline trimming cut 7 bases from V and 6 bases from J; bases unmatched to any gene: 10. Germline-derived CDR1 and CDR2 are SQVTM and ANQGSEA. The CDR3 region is CSERTGDIGNEQFF. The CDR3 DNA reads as TGCAGCGAGAGGACAGGGGATATTGGCAATGAGCAGTTCTTC.